This T cell receptor beta chain derives from a study of CD8 T cells in ankylosing spondylitis. General study results and limits: Typical of ankylosing spondylitis blood, it appeared, was a TCR beta motif of fewer than 10 highly homologous variants. Disease-linked clones had a CD8+ phenotype and relatively low frequency in peripheral blood.

Quantitative 5'-RACE with molecular barcodes generated TCR beta libraries. Each CDR3 protein gets one entry after TCRdb re-called the 5' RACE reads with MiXCR. The sample has under 250,000 distinct CDR3 sequences, around 6.6% seen once. Germline V gene sequence: CDR1 MGHRA, CDR2 YSYEKL. The CDR3 extends over 12 amino acids. Losses at the gene ends were 4 bases for V and 8 bases for J; bases not matched to a gene: 3. At least ten counts were recorded for this clonotype. Its antigen is not known. The TCR comes from a male donor with ankylosing spondylitis. Sequencing was done on a sample of blood, either unsorted or a sorted T cell fraction (not recorded which). The rearrangement joins TRBV4-1 to TRBJ2-3; 7 nucleotides line up with TRBD2. Here the CDR3 reads CASSPAGVTQYF. CDR3 coding DNA: TGCGCCAGCAGCCCCGCGGGGGTTACGCAGTATTTT.